This T cell receptor beta chain came from a study of T cells after posttransplantation cyclophosphamide. Some clones are missing from TCRdb's copy, which holds only in-frame ones; the method was immunoSEQ multiplex PCR. This sample has around 66,000 clones; 93% occur once, and the top ten carry 3%. Peripheral blood was collected from the related graft donor on the marrow donation day. Regarding this clone: The antigen remains unidentified.

Study outcomes and limitations: Tissue-infiltrating T cells from skin or gut overlapped little with blood T cells. Donor-recipient repertoire similarity was low at 1-2 months, rising over year one. Recipient CMV seropositivity and CMV reactivation strongly tracked TRB clonality.

The TCR was taken from a woman under 40 in good health and a related stem cell transplant donor. The sequencing sample was made of PBMCs.

The CDR3 nucleotides read TGTGCCAGCAGTACCCTAGGGGGAAGCTATGGCTACACCTTC. This codes for CASSTLGGSYGYTF. This sequence joins TRBV27 and TRBJ1-2; a weak D match, TRBD1 (6 bases). Germline V lookup: CDR1 MNHEY, CDR2 SMNVEV (reference sequence). This CDR3 is built from 14 residues. Deletions cut 5 bases from V and 4 bases from J, with 14 bases between.